This entry describes one T cell receptor beta chain. The antigen is not known. Profiles of TCR beta VDJ and CDR3 were generated from a genomic DNA template. TCRdb reanalysed the reads using MiXCR and keeps one entry per CDR3 protein. The sample carries fewer than 200,000 distinct CDR3 sequences, just under 65% recorded once. The sample belongs to a study of CD8+CD57+ T cells in acquired aplastic anemia. Study as a whole: Sorted cells (CD4+ and CD8+) yielded DNA amounts that averaged roughly 3.2 ug. CD4+ reads averaged around 9.9 million in healthy donors.

Whole-study results and caveats: Patients and controls were found to share fewer than 35 CD8+ CDR3 sequences. The study found no significant CD8+ Simpson's diversity difference between patients and controls.

Germline values: CDR1 SGHTA, CDR2 FQGNSA. This CDR3 is built from 15 residues. With 3 bases clipped from V and 10 bases from J, the junction kept 13 bases outside the gene matches. Source material: sorted CD4+, CD8+, or CD8+CD57+ T cells (not recorded which) from PBMCs. V usage is TRBV7-2 and J usage is TRBJ2-7, with 9 bases that match TRBD2. The source is a human donor in good health. The CDR3 nucleotides read TGTGCCAGCAGCTTGCGGGGGGGCCATATGAGCGATCAGTACTTC. The encoded protein is CASSLRGGHMSDQYF.